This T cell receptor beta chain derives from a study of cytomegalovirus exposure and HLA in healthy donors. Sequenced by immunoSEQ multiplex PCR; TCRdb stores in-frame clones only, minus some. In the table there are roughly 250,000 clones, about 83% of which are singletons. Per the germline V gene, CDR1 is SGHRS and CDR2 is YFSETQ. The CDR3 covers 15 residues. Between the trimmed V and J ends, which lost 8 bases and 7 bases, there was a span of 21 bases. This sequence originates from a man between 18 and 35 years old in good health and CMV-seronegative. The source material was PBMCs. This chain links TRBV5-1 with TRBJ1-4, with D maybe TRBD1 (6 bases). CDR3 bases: TGCGCCAGGCAGGGGTCACTTGACGTCTTTGAAAAACTGTTTTTT. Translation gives CARQGSLDVFEKLFF. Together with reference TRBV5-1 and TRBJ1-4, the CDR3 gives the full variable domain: KAGVTQTPRYLIKTRGQQVTLSCSPISGHRSVSWYQQTPGQGLQFLFEYFSETQRNKGNFPGRFSGRQFSNSRSEMNVSTLELGDSALYLCARQGSLDVFEKLFFGSGTQLSVL.